This paragraph reports one T cell receptor beta chain. This entry belongs to a study of blood T cell repertoires in COVID-19. In the original workflow: By means of reference gene primer amplification, nucleated cell counts were estimated. Clones were read by immunoSEQ multiplex PCR, and TCRdb kept only the in-frame ones, dropping some. The V and J calls and the clone size are those of that table, but D and trimming were determined from the DNA. The table includes around 180,000 clones, under 85% detected once. Germline CDR1 reads SGHTA; CDR2 reads FQGTGA. The trim removed 5 bases at V and 4 bases at J, leaving 4 bases unmatched. The length of the CDR3 is 14 residues.

This TCR was recovered from a human donor in a cohort sampled during active COVID-19. The specimen was peripheral blood. The chain employs TRBV7-3 and TRBJ2-3; 9 bases are a match to TRBD2. The CDR3 DNA follows: TGTGCCAGCAGCCTGCTAGCGGGGCCAGATACGCAGTATTTT. Translation gives CASSLLAGPDTQYF.